This record concerns one TCR beta chain sequence. Its antigen is not identified. The data belong to a study of T-cell memory formation after mild COVID-19. Across the study: TCR clusters were mostly donor specific.

TCRdb called the 5' RACE reads again in MiXCR, with one record for every CDR3 protein. Of about 240,000 distinct CDR3 sequences listed, 8% to 10% were seen once; the top ten hold around 21%. General study points: A second wave expanding day 15 to 37 was CD4+-biased; contracting clones were balanced. Clones that contracted clustered mainly in CM and EM if CD4+ and in EMRA if CD8+. Cross-reactive memory apparently joined, as some responding clones appeared in pre-infection memory.

The material sequenced was PBMCs or a T cell subset sorted from them (not recorded which). The TCR sequence derives from a man between 18 and 35 years old who had mild COVID-19 (a few samples of this study predate the infection). Cell type and time point are not known.

This CDR3 is CASSMIPPGRRHTEAFF. CDR3 nucleotides: TGCGCCAGCAGCATGATACCTCCGGGTCGAAGGCACACTGAAGCTTTCTTT. The rearrangement joins TRBV5-1 to TRBJ1-1; D not resolved. The V end was cut by 4 bases, the J end by 3 bases, with 22 bases between. This CDR3 region has 17 residues. Germline V lookup: CDR1 SGHRS, CDR2 YFSETQ. Full variable domain (missing parts from reference TRBV5-1 and TRBJ1-1): KAGVTQTPRYLIKTRGQQVTLSCSPISGHRSVSWYQQTPGQGLQFLFEYFSETQRNKGNFPGRFSGRQFSNSRSEMNVSTLELGDSALYLCASSMIPPGRRHTEAFFGQGTRLTVV.